The TCR beta chain under discussion was sequenced for a study of T cells in Graves' hyperthyroidism and ophthalmopathy. Diagnosis relied on clinical symptoms, serum thyroxine and TRAb, thyroid ultrasound and orbital computed tomography. This CDR3 has 17 residues. With 5 bases clipped from V and 1 base from J, the junction kept 8 bases outside the gene matches. This clonotype has more than one count but fewer than ten. From RNA transcripts, TCR beta CDR3 regions were amplified. RT-PCR in the first round (using the HTBI primer set) targeted the TCR CDR3. One entry per CDR3 protein, called by TCRdb with MiXCR from the multiplex PCR reads. This table has a few hundred thousand distinct CDR3 sequences, about 45% appearing once.

The chain uses TRBV12-3 or TRBV12-4 and TRBJ2-5; TRBD2 aligns across 12 bases. Sequenced material: peripheral blood or thyroid tissue (not recorded which). The receptor comes from a young woman with Graves' hyperthyroidism. This CDR3 reads CASSPYLAGGAQETQYF. CDR3 DNA: TGTGCCAGCAGTCCGTATCTAGCGGGAGGGGCCCAAGAGACCCAGTACTTC.